This TCR beta chain was sequenced during a study of Graves' ophthalmopathy and Graves' hyperthyroidism. Study conclusions and caveats: Progression of ophthalmopathy was predicted by the model with 70% to 71% sensitivity and roughly 78% specificity.

The sequenced template was RNA, covering the TCR beta CDR3 region. In the first round, RT-PCR was carried out with HTBI primers, and a multiplex PCR formed the second round. One entry per CDR3 protein results from TCRdb running MiXCR on the multiplex PCR reads. The data show approximately 540,000 distinct CDR3 sequences, under 45% seen once. CDR1 SGHAT and CDR2 FQDESV come from the germline V gene (reference sequence). The trim removed 6 bases at V and 0 bases at J, leaving 4 bases unmatched. The CDR3 runs to 17 residues. As for this clonotype: Its target is not known.

The clonotype comes from an adult man with Graves' hyperthyroidism. The sequenced material came from peripheral blood or thyroid tissue (not recorded which). The chain is built from TRBV11-1 and TRBJ2-2; 13 nucleotides line up with TRBD2. This CDR3 is CASRLAGGVSNTGELFF. CDR3 coding DNA: TGTGCCAGCAGACTAGCGGGGGGGGTATCGAACACCGGGGAGCTGTTTTTT.